The 28 T cell receptor beta chains below all came from one sample that was sequenced in a study of technical replicates of blood from a few donors. TCRdb's table, derived via immunoSEQ multiplex PCR, lists solely in-frame clones and lacks some. The table records 65,000 to 80,000 clones, less than 99% of them present only once. The source material was T cells isolated from PBMCs. These receptors were obtained from a human donor in good health.

This chain connects TRBV11-2 to TRBJ2-2, with D perhaps TRBD1 (6 bases). Germline V gives CDR1 SGHAT, CDR2 FQNNGV. The CDR3 covers 14 residues. Trimming took off 8 bases at V and 1 base at J, with 11 bases between the two ends. The CDR3 spells CASDRGQNTGELFF. The CDR3 nucleotides read TGTGCCAGCGACCGGGGACAGAACACCGGGGAGCTGTTTTTT.

The chain uses TRBV5-4 and TRBJ2-5; 11 positions match TRBD2. The CDR3 consists of 16 residues. Germline V CDR1 and CDR2: SGHNT, YYREEE (reference sequence). Trimming took 5 bases from V and 4 from J; bases not matched to a gene: 10. CDR3 bases: TGTGCCAGCAGGGCCGGGACTAGCGGTGGGGGAGAGACCCAGTACTTC. It yields the protein CASRAGTSGGGETQYF.

The chain combines TRBV14 with TRBJ1-5; TRBD1 agrees at 7 bases. CDR1 SGHDN and CDR2 FVKESK come from the germline V gene. The CDR3 contains 13 residues. V lost 4 bases to trimming and J lost 7 bases; unmatched junction nucleotides: 4. CDR3 in DNA: TGTGCCAGCAGCCTACAGGGGACGCAGCCCCAGCATTTT. This codes for CASSLQGTQPQHF.

The V gene is TRBV10-3, the J gene TRBJ2-1; the match to TRBD2 covers 13 bases. Unmatched junction bases numbered 4, after V lost 3 bases and J lost 8 bases. The CDR3 sequence is 15 residues long. The germline V gene has CDR1 ENHRY and CDR2 SYGVKD. CDR3 protein: CAISDTGLAGHEQFF. Written as DNA, the CDR3 is TGTGCCATCAGTGACACGGGACTAGCGGGACATGAGCAGTTCTTC.

This sequence joins TRBV6-5 and TRBJ2-7; tentative D call: TRBD2 (6 bases). Germline CDR1 MNHEY, CDR2 SVGAGI. V shed 8 bases and J shed 4 bases, with 12 bases lying between them. This CDR3 has 12 amino acids. CDR3 DNA sequence: TGTGCCAGCTTGGGGGGATCATACGAGCAGTACTTC. Translated: CASLGGSYEQYF.

This chain connects TRBV5-4 to TRBJ1-3, with TRBD1 matching over 7 bases. CDR1 is SGHNT and CDR2 is YYREEE in the germline V gene (reference sequence). The length of the CDR3 is 17 residues. The J segment lost 0 bases and the V segment lost 3 bases, leaving 9 bases of the junction unmatched. Written as DNA, the CDR3 is TGTGCCAGCAGCTATAGACAGGGCCTCTTCTCTGGAAACACCATATATTTT. Its protein is CASSYRQGLFSGNTIYF.

The V call is TRBV10-3, the J call TRBJ2-7; 8 positions match TRBD2. After removal of 8 bases from V and 4 bases from J, the junction contained 7 bases not matched to a gene. The germline V gene has CDR1 ENHRY and CDR2 SYGVKD. The CDR3 runs 13 residues. The CDR3 DNA reads as TGTGCCATCTCTTATCCGGGAGGGTACGAGCAGTACTTC. The encoded protein is CAISYPGGYEQYF.

As concerns this clone: Distinct nucleotide sequences in the sample also encode this CDR3. The V gene is TRBV9, the J gene TRBJ1-2; D remains unclear. The CDR3 is made up of 12 amino acids. The germline V gene has CDR1 SGDLS and CDR2 YYNGEE. Trimming removed 0 bases at V and 5 bases at J, with 5 bases between. CDR3 protein: CASSVGLYGYTF. The CDR3 DNA is TGTGCCAGCAGCGTAGGACTTTATGGCTACACCTTC. Full variable domain (outside the CDR3, taken from reference TRBV9 and TRBJ1-2): DSGVTQTPKHLITATGQRVTLRCSPRSGDLSVYWYQQSLDQGLQFLIQYYNGEERAKGNILERFSAQQFPDLHSELNLSSLELGDSALYFCASSVGLYGYTFGSGTRLTVV.

This clone came up once. The chain links TRBV28 to TRBJ1-5, with D possibly matching TRBD1 (6 bases). The germline V and J ends were trimmed by 6 bases and 0 bases, with 15 bases remaining between them. Germline CDR1 is MDHEN and CDR2 is SYDVKM. The length of the CDR3 is 16 residues. The CDR3 sequence is CASSYRARYSNQPQHF. DNA for the CDR3: TGTGCCAGCAGCTACAGGGCCCGGTATAGCAATCAGCCCCAGCATTTT.

V gene TRBV4-1 combines with J gene TRBJ2-2, with a possible D match to TRBD2 (5 bases). CDR3 length: 14 residues. Trimming stripped 2 bases from V and 8 bases from J, with 12 bases between. The germline V gene encodes CDR1 MGHRA and CDR2 YSYEKL. CDR3 residues: CASSQMDGVGELFF. Here the CDR3 DNA reads TGCGCCAGCAGCCAAATGGACGGGGTAGGGGAGCTGTTTTTT.

This clone was seen once. This sequence joins TRBV4-3 and TRBJ2-7, with D possibly TRBD2 on 6 matching bases. The CDR3 contains 15 residues. Germline V gene sequence: CDR1 LGHNA, CDR2 YSLEER. V lost 0 bases and J 1 base, leaving 10 bases between the germline ends. In DNA form, the CDR3 reads TGCGCCAGCAGCCAAGATAGGGACTTATCCTACGAGCAGTACTTC. As protein: CASSQDRDLSYEQYF.

This clone was seen just once. The chain links TRBV19 to TRBJ2-7; 10 bases map to TRBD2. Per the germline V gene, CDR1 is LNHDA and CDR2 is SQIVND (reference sequence). The V gene end was trimmed by 1 base and the J gene end by 4 bases; junction bases not matched to a gene: 7. The CDR3 sequence is 16 residues long. The CDR3 nucleotides are TGTGCCAGTAGTATAGTAGGAGCGGGAGGGCCATACGAGCAGTACTTC. Amino acids: CASSIVGAGGPYEQYF. The full variable domain, its missing parts supplied by reference TRBV19 and TRBJ2-7, is DGGITQSPKYLFRKEGQNVTLSCEQNLNHDAMYWYRQDPGQGLRLIYYSQIVNDFQKGDIAEGYSVSREKKESFPLTVTSAQKNPTAFYLCASSIVGAGGPYEQYFGPGTRLTVT.

The chain employs TRBV29-1 and TRBJ2-5, with no clear D. V gave up 4 bases and J gave up 4 bases, with 10 bases separating them. From germline, CDR1 is SQVTM and CDR2 ANQGSEA. CDR3 length equals 12 residues. The DNA of the CDR3 is TGCAGCGTTGCCTGGCCGGGAGAGACCCAGTACTTC. Amino acid sequence: CSVAWPGETQYF.

The rearrangement links TRBV5-1 to TRBJ2-1; the match to TRBD2 covers 15 bases. Germline CDR1 SGHRS, CDR2 YFSETQ. Trimming removed 3 bases from V and 6 bases from J; junction bases left unmatched: 4. This CDR3 is built from 16 residues. DNA for the CDR3: TGCGCCAGCAGCTGGACTAGCGGGAGGGCCGGCAATGAGCAGTTCTTC. It encodes CASSWTSGRAGNEQFF.

The chain joins TRBV30 to TRBJ2-3; 7 bases are a match to TRBD2. This CDR3 contains 16 residues. From germline, CDR1 is GTSNPN and CDR2 SVGIG (reference sequence). V shed 0 bases, J shed 6 bases, and the junction held 12 bases outside the gene matches. CDR3 in DNA: TGTGCCTGGAGTGTCGGCGGGAGTTTTCTAAGGGATACGCAGTATTTT. Amino acid sequence: CAWSVGGSFLRDTQYF.

The V call is TRBV27, the J call TRBJ1-2, with 7 positions matching TRBD1. There are 14 residues in the CDR3. Per the germline V gene, CDR1 is MNHEY and CDR2 is SMNVEV (reference sequence). V gave up 6 bases and J gave up 3 bases; unmatched junction bases: 7. The CDR3 DNA is TGTGCCAGCAGCCCTGACAGGGCCTACTATGGCTACACCTTC. As protein: CASSPDRAYYGYTF.

The rearrangement uses TRBV19 and TRBJ1-1; no firm D call. V lost 4 bases, J lost 1 base, and 4 bases lay in between. Germline V gene lookup returns CDR1 LNHDA and CDR2 SQIVND (reference sequence). The CDR3 totals 12 residues. This CDR3 reads CASSNTNTEAFF. The CDR3 DNA sequence: TGTGCCAGTAGTAACACGAACACTGAAGCTTTCTTT.

The chain is built from TRBV5-4 and TRBJ2-3, with TRBD2 matching 8 bases. The CDR3 is 16 amino acids. In germline, CDR1 is SGHNT, CDR2 YYREEE (reference sequence). The V gene end was trimmed by 7 bases and the J gene end by 6 bases; junction bases not matched to a gene: 16. The CDR3: CASYSISGLESDTQYF. The CDR3 DNA is TGTGCCAGCTATAGTATATCGGGACTAGAATCGGATACGCAGTATTTT.

This rearrangement joins TRBV27 to TRBJ2-7; TRBD1 agrees at 12 bases. The CDR3 is 16 residues long. Germline lookup yields CDR1 MNHEY and CDR2 SMNVEV (reference sequence). The J segment lost 1 base and the V segment lost 2 bases, leaving 3 bases of the junction unmatched. The CDR3 coding sequence is TGTGCCAGCAGTTTAGGGACAGGGGGCTGGTCCTACGAGCAGTACTTC. This gives the protein CASSLGTGGWSYEQYF.

The chain joins TRBV6-5 to TRBJ2-1, with D possibly TRBD1 on 6 matching bases. Trimming left V 6 bases short and J 2 bases short, with 11 bases between. Germline lookup yields CDR1 MNHEY and CDR2 SVGAGI. The CDR3 runs 14 residues. CDR3 coding DNA: TGTGCCAGCAGGCAGACAGGAACCTACAATGAGCAGTTCTTC. This gives the protein CASRQTGTYNEQFF.

The chain couples TRBV6-5 to TRBJ1-1; D is undetermined. The CDR3 has 13 amino acids. Germline CDR1 and CDR2: MNHEY and SVGAGI. The V end was cut by 2 bases, the J end by 4 bases, with 8 bases between. The CDR3 DNA reads TGTGCCAGCAGTTACCTAGACGGCACTGAAGCTTTCTTT. Its protein product is CASSYLDGTEAFF.

The chain recombines TRBV9 with TRBJ2-3, with a weak D call TRBD2 (6 bases). Germline-derived CDR1 and CDR2 are SGDLS and YYNGEE. The V and J ends lost 4 bases and 0 bases respectively, with 12 bases between them. The CDR3 is 15 residues long. Here the CDR3 reads CASSTQSGSTDTQYF. The CDR3 DNA sequence: TGTGCCAGCAGCACCCAAAGCGGGAGCACAGATACGCAGTATTTT.

This chain links TRBV5-1 with TRBJ2-2, with D hard to call. The germline V and J ends were trimmed by 1 base and 6 bases, with 4 bases remaining between them. The CDR3 covers 12 residues. The germline V gene has CDR1 SGHRS and CDR2 YFSETQ. The CDR3 DNA reads as TGCGCCAGCAGCTTGTCGTCCGGGGAGCTGTTTTTT. Its translation: CASSLSSGELFF.

This clone was seen only once. V gene TRBV7-9 combines with J gene TRBJ2-7; TRBD1 aligns across 8 bases. In germline, CDR1 is SEHNR, CDR2 FQNEAQ (reference sequence). This CDR3 contains 14 residues. V lost 5 bases, J lost 0 bases, and 3 bases stayed unmatched. CDR3 sequence (DNA): TGTGCCAGCAGCCGGGACAGGAACTCCTACGAGCAGTACTTC. Translation: CASSRDRNSYEQYF.

This clone is a singleton in its sample. The gene calls are TRBV5-1 and TRBJ1-5; tentative D call: TRBD1 (6 bases). CDR1 is SGHRS, CDR2 YFSETQ, per germline. This CDR3 contains 15 residues. Deletions cut 2 bases from V and 0 bases from J, with 9 bases between. The CDR3: CASSLGTHSNQPQHF. The CDR3 bases are TGCGCCAGCAGCTTAGGGACACATAGCAATCAGCCCCAGCATTTT. The variable domain in full, completed from reference TRBV5-1 and TRBJ1-5, reads KAGVTQTPRYLIKTRGQQVTLSCSPISGHRSVSWYQQTPGQGLQFLFEYFSETQRNKGNFPGRFSGRQFSNSRSEMNVSTLELGDSALYLCASSLGTHSNQPQHFGDGTRLSIL.

The rearrangement links TRBV9 to TRBJ2-2; D remains unclear. Between the trimmed V and J ends, which lost 7 bases and 6 bases, there was a span of 13 bases. The CDR3 totals 13 residues. Germline V lookup: CDR1 SGDLS, CDR2 YYNGEE. The DNA of the CDR3 is TGTGCCAGCTCGGTATCGGGTCCCGGGGAGCTGTTTTTT. This codes for CASSVSGPGELFF.

The gene calls are TRBV11-3 and TRBJ2-7; weak D call: TRBD1 (5 bases). The germline gives CDR1 SGHNT, CDR2 YENEEA. The CDR3 length is 14 residues. V lost 1 base to trimming and J lost 5 bases, with 12 bases between them. The CDR3 spells CASSLGRVQHEQYF. In DNA, the CDR3 is TGTGCCAGCAGCTTAGGCAGGGTCCAGCACGAGCAGTACTTC.

The gene calls are TRBV7-8 and TRBJ1-2; no clear D. The ends were cut back, 0 bases at V and 4 bases at J, with 9 bases in the middle. Germline CDR1 and CDR2: SGHVS and FQNEAQ. The CDR3 is 14 residues long. DNA of the CDR3: TGTGCCAGCAGCTTAGCAAGTACTCCCTATGGCTACACCTTC. Its protein is CASSLASTPYGYTF.